This T cell receptor (beta chain) is from a study of blood T cells in healthy people across ages. Overall study results and limits: Measured against age, TCR beta diversity per million T cells decreased in a roughly linear manner.

Sample donors were healthy Caucasian individuals that came from Russia, aged about 6 to 95. Per sample, no less than 5 micrograms of total RNA were extracted. As concerns this clonotype: The antigen is undetermined.

J lost 4 bases, V lost 2 bases, and 6 bases had no gene match. The CDR3 length is 15 residues. A second about 7 to 11 cycle PCR used barcoded and J-beta primers. TCRdb called the 5' RACE reads again in MiXCR, with one record for every CDR3 protein. The sample lists about 1.8 million distinct CDR3 sequences; around half were seen once. The chain links TRBV12-3 or TRBV12-4 to TRBJ2-3, with 7 bases lining up with TRBD2. The sample was blood. The receptor was isolated from a woman aged 40 to 49 in good health. The CDR3: CASSLWGGESDTQYF. CDR3 DNA sequence: TGTGCCAGCAGTTTATGGGGGGGTGAATCAGATACGCAGTATTTT.